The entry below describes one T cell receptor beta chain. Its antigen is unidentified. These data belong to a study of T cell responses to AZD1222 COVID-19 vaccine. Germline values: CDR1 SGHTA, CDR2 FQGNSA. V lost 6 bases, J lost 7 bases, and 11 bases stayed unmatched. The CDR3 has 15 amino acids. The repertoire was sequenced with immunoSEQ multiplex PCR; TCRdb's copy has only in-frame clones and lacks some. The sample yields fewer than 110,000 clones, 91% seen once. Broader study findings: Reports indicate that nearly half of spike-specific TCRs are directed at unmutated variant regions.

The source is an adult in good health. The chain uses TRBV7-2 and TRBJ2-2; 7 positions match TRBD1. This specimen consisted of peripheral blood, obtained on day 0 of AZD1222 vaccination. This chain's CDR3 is CASSYGRQGIGELFF. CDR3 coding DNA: TGTGCCAGCAGTTACGGCAGACAGGGAATCGGGGAGCTGTTTTTT.